This TCR beta chain was captured by sequencing in a study of blood T cell repertoires in COVID-19. Methods used by the authors: Using reference gene primer amplification, nucleated cell counts were estimated. TCRdb keeps only in-frame clones here, not all; method: immunoSEQ multiplex PCR. The V and J calls and the clone size are those of that table, but D and trimming were determined from the DNA. The sample holds about 170,000 clones, more than 70% seen once. The CDR3 loop spans 17 amino acids. The V gene end was trimmed by 5 bases and the J gene end by 6 bases; junction bases not matched to a gene: 14. Germline V gene data show CDR1 as SGHTA and CDR2 as FQGNSA.

The sequence was obtained from a woman aged 65 to 85 who had recovered from COVID-19. The chain employs TRBV7-2 and TRBJ2-2, with TRBD2 identical over 8 bases. Material: peripheral blood. The CDR3 region has the DNA TGTGCCAGCAGCCCACAAAGCGGGAGTTGGGGGGCCGGGGAGCTGTTTTTT. It translates to CASSPQSGSWGAGELFF.